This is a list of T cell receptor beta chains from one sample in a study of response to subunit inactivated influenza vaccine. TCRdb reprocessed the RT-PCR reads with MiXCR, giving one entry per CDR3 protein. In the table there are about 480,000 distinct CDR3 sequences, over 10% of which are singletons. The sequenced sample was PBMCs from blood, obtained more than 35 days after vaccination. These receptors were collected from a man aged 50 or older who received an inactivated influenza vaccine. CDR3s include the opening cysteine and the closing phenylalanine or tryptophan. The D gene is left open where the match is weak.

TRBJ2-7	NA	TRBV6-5	CASSYPPGVLAYEQYF
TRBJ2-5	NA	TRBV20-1	CSARDRLALRKETQYF
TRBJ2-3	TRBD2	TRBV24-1	CATSDPRSKIAGGSNTQYF
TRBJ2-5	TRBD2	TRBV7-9	CASSLSPAGVETQYF
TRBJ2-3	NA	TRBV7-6	CASSAQIGFHGDLSSTDTQYF
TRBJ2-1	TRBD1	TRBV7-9	CASSRQGPEQFF
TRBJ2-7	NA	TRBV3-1	CASSPGWEVGVASYEQYF
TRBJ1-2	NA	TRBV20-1	CSARDRGGDYGYTF
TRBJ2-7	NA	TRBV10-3	CAISDPLYSGSYEQYF
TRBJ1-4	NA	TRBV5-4	CASSPGLGNEKLFF
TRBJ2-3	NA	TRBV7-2	CASSRRQNTQYF
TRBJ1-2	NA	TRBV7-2	CASSLAGGEIGGYTF
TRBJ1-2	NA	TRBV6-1	CASETVRNYGYTF
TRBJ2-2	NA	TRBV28	CASSWIPTGELFF
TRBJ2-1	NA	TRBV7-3	CASSSALTREQFF
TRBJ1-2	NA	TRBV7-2	CASSPRWGDNYGYTF
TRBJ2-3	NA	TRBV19	CASSSGVSDTQYF
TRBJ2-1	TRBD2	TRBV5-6	CASSLVAGGMNEQFF
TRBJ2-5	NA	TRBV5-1	CASSGQGAMETQYF
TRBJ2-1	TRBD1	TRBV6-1	CASSPGQGLTKTQFF
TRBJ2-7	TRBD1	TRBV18	CASSPRLSTGGNEQYF
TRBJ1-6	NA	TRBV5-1	CASSPGPDNSPLLF
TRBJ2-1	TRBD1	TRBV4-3	CASSQVWQGAMSYNEQFF
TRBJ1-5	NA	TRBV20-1	CSARLTGNQPQHF